These T cell receptor beta chains were read from a single sample in a study of cytomegalovirus exposure and HLA in healthy donors. Some clones are missing from TCRdb's copy, which holds only in-frame ones; the method was immunoSEQ multiplex PCR. The profile covers more than 95,000 clones, with 80% appearing a single time and roughly 9.6% taken by the ten largest. Sequencing was carried out using PBMCs. Receptor source: a man younger than 40 in good health and CMV-seropositive. Each CDR3 is given with its conserved first and last residue. A D gene is named only where the DNA matches it firmly. Only some rows state a clone size, as once, few, many or a class for expanded clones.

.	TRBD2	TRBV28	TRBJ2-1	CASSLGSGGAYYNEQFF	TGTGCCAGCAGTTTAGGTAGCGGGGGGGCCTACTACAATGAGCAGTTCTTC
.	TRBD1	TRBV28	TRBJ2-7	CASSFFGTAYEQYF	TGTGCCAGCAGTTTCTTTGGGACAGCCTACGAGCAGTACTTC
.	.	TRBV5-1	TRBJ2-3	CASFNGRGRTDTQYF	TGCGCCAGCTTTAACGGTAGGGGTCGCACAGATACGCAGTATTTT
.	.	TRBV6-5	TRBJ2-7	CASSYSDSSYEQYF	TGTGCCAGCAGTTACTCGGACAGTTCCTACGAGCAGTACTTC
.	TRBD1	TRBV27	TRBJ2-7	CASSLTARDRPTYEQYF	TGTGCCAGCAGTTTAACCGCCCGGGACAGACCAACCTACGAGCAGTACTTC
.	TRBD1	TRBV4-1	TRBJ1-1	CASSHSGTGVSREAFF	TGCGCCAGCAGCCACTCAGGGACAGGGGTTTCAAGGGAGGCTTTCTTT
.	.	TRBV27	TRBJ1-5	CASSLSVRSNQPQHF	TGTGCCAGCAGTTTAAGCGTGCGGAGCAATCAGCCCCAGCATTTT
.	.	TRBV6-5	TRBJ2-7	CASSYDDSAYEQYF	TGTGCCAGCAGTTACGACGACAGCGCCTACGAGCAGTACTTC
.	.	TRBV4-1	TRBJ1-3	CASSDKRGGTIYF	TGCGCCAGCAGCGACAAGAGGGGGGGGACCATATATTTT
.	.	TRBV28	TRBJ1-4	CASSRRGFLREKLFF	TGTGCCAGCAGTCGTAGGGGGTTTTTGCGTGAAAAACTGTTTTTT
.	.	TRBV28	TRBJ1-2	CASSLEGDGYTF	TGTGCCAGCAGTTTAGAGGGGGACGGCTACACCTTC
.	.	TRBV2	TRBJ1-2	CASSEGGPHYGYTF	TGTGCCAGCAGTGAAGGGGGGCCCCACTATGGCTACACCTTC
.	.	TRBV19	TRBJ1-5	CASSIAGAGNQPQHF	TGTGCCAGTAGTATAGCAGGGGCTGGCAATCAGCCCCAGCATTTT
few	.	TRBV18	TRBJ1-3	CASSTTGMHGNTIYF	TGTGCCAGCTCAACAACAGGGATGCACGGAAACACCATATATTTT
.	.	TRBV7-9	TRBJ1-2	CSSSPTGGGYTF	TGTTCCAGCAGTCCCACGGGGGGAGGCTACACCTTC
.	TRBD1	TRBV19	TRBJ2-7	CASSIARDSYEQYF	TGTGCCAGTAGTATCGCCCGGGACAGTTACGAGCAGTACTTC
once	.	TRBV25-1	TRBJ1-1	CASSSVAPEAFF	TGTGCCAGCAGTTCGGTAGCGCCTGAAGCTTTCTTT
once	.	TRBV10-1	TRBJ2-1	CASSDRGQYNEQFF	TGCGCCAGCAGTGACAGGGGTCAATACAATGAGCAGTTCTTC
.	.	TRBV6-1	TRBJ2-5	CASHVGGPRETQYF	TGTGCCAGCCACGTTGGAGGCCCCCGGGAGACCCAGTACTTC
.	.	TRBV15	TRBJ1-5	CATSRTDQNQPQHF	TGTGCCACCAGCAGAACAGACCAAAATCAGCCCCAGCATTTT